This TCR beta chain emerged from a study of T cells after yellow fever vaccination. Points from the study as a whole: Post-booster reappearance was seen for most primary-vaccination clones (around 96% CD4, roughly 91% CD8). A secondary response was less intense yet reached its peak sooner, at day 5 versus 15. A small share of clonotypes appeared in both CD4 and CD8 compartments.

Notes on this clonotype: Its antigen is unknown.

UMIs and a universal primer site were added when TCR cDNA was made by 5'RACE template switching. Each CDR3 protein is one row after TCRdb ran MiXCR on the 5' RACE reads. The profile covers 120,000 to 150,000 distinct CDR3 sequences, with roughly 8.2% appearing a single time and roughly 0.73% taken by the ten largest. Germline CDR1 and CDR2: SGHTA and FQGNSA. J gave up 2 bases and V 5 bases, and 8 bases lay outside the gene matches. CDR3 size: 15 residues. Sequencing was performed on CD4+ T cells sorted from PBMCs, taken 5 days after the yellow fever booster vaccination. This clonotype was sampled from a man aged 25-45 years who received the YFV17D yellow fever vaccine. The chain joins TRBV7-2 to TRBJ1-2, with TRBD1 identical over 7 bases. CDR3 residues: CASSRTGTANYGYTF. The CDR3 DNA reads as TGTGCCAGCAGCCGAACCGGGACAGCGAACTATGGCTACACCTTC.